This TCR beta chain was observed in a study of T cells in Graves' hyperthyroidism and ophthalmopathy. Amplification yielded TCR beta CDR3 regions, with RNA transcripts as the source. The HTBI primer set served for first-round RT-PCR of the TCR CDR3. From the multiplex PCR reads, TCRdb called clonotypes with MiXCR, one entry per CDR3 protein. The sample contains around 60,000 distinct CDR3 sequences, roughly 52% of which appear only once. The germline V and J ends were trimmed by 0 bases and 10 bases, with 13 bases remaining between them. Per the germline V gene, CDR1 is SGHRS and CDR2 is YFSETQ. The CDR3 sequence is 14 residues long. PBMCs stemmed from around 10 ml fresh peripheral blood.

Sequenced: blood. The gene calls are TRBV5-1 and TRBJ1-4, with TRBD1 as a possible D gene (6 bases). The source of this sequence is a woman aged 25-40 years with Graves' ophthalmopathy. CDR3 sequence: CASSLVGTMGKLFF. The DNA of the CDR3 is TGCGCCAGCAGCTTGGTGGGGACAATGGGAAAACTGTTTTTT.